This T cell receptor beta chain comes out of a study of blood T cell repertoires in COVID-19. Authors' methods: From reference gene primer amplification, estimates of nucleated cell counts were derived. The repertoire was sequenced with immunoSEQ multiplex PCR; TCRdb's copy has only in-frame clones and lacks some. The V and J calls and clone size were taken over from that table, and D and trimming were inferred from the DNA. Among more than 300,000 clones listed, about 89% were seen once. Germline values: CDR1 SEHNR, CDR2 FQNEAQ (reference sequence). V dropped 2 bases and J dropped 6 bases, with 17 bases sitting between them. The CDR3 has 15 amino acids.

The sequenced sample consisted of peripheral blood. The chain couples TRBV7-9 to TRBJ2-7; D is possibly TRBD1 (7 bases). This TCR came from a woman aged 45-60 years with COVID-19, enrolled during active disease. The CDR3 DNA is TGTGCCAGCAGCTTATCAAGTGCAGGGGGGTCCGAGCAGTACTTC. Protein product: CASSLSSAGGSEQYF.